This TCR beta chain was profiled in a study of cytomegalovirus exposure and HLA in healthy donors. General study results and limits: Follow-up analysis seemed to connect common viral pathogens with several of the most significant clusters identified. Later work associated fewer than 20,000 TCR beta sequences with HLA alleles at 0.05 false discovery rate.

In the PCR, 60 Vbeta and 13 Jbeta primers were used. Sequenced by immunoSEQ multiplex PCR; TCRdb stores in-frame clones only, minus some. The sample consists of more than 65,000 clones, about 74% of them appearing once. Remarks on this clone: As yet, its antigen is unknown.

CDR3 size: 15 residues. Germline V gene sequence: CDR1 MRHNA, CDR2 SNTAGT. The V gene end was trimmed by 5 bases and the J gene end by 3 bases; junction bases not matched to a gene: 9. The TCR sequence derives from a woman aged 55 to 70 in good health and CMV-seropositive. This chain links TRBV6-4 with TRBJ1-2, with TRBD1 identical over 7 bases. Sequenced input: PBMCs. CDR3 in DNA: TGTGCCAGCAGTCCACTCTCCGGACAGGACTATGGCTACACCTTC. Protein sequence: CASSPLSGQDYGYTF.